This T cell receptor beta chain was retrieved from a study of lymphopenia after photon versus proton radiotherapy. Findings and caveats of the study: Survival link was tested only in deceased patients; proton benefit remains a possibility. In patients who died, overall survival fell as post-nadir TCR diversity dropped more. Under photons, naive T cells and diversity fell while effector/memory populations rose. After lymphocyte nadir, photon-treated repertoires showed oligoclonal expansion, especially CD8+ Temra.

Clones were read by immunoSEQ multiplex PCR, and TCRdb kept only the in-frame ones, dropping some. The sample has tens of thousands of clones, over 75% seen once; the top ten hold roughly 15%. To note about this clone: The antigen remains unidentified.

This TCR was recovered from a woman between 65 and 79 years old with pancreatic cancer. Sequences were derived from peripheral blood, sampled from a patient treated with proton-based radiotherapy.

The CDR3 is CAINDMFVQYF. The CDR3 bases are TGTGCCATCAACGACATGTTTGTGCAGTACTTC. The gene calls are TRBV10-3 and TRBJ2-7; no clear D. From germline, CDR1 is ENHRY and CDR2 SYGVKD. V gave up 7 bases and J gave up 9 bases, with 13 bases separating them. The CDR3 totals 11 residues.